These 15 T cell receptor beta chains were all obtained from the same sample, sequenced in a study of blood T cells in healthy people across ages. Using a J-beta primer mix together with a sample-barcoded 5' primer, a second PCR was run for 7 to 11 cycles. TCRdb re-called the 5' RACE reads with MiXCR, one entry per CDR3 protein. The sample yields approximately 1.5 million distinct CDR3 sequences, 34% seen once. Specimen: blood. Receptor source: a woman in her 30s in good health.

V usage is TRBV18 and J usage is TRBJ2-2, with a weak D call TRBD2 (6 bases). Germline CDR1 and CDR2: KGHSH and LQKENI. Trimming left V 4 bases short and J 4 bases short, with 13 bases between. The CDR3 runs to 15 residues. CDR3 sequence reads: CASSQSLEGTGELFF. The CDR3 DNA reads as TGTGCCAGCTCACAATCATTGGAGGGCACCGGGGAGCTGTTTTTT.

This clonotype was picked up a small number of times. V usage is TRBV28 and J usage is TRBJ1-2; 7 bases line up with TRBD1. This CDR3 has 16 amino acids. Unmatched junction bases numbered 14, after V lost 5 bases and J lost 5 bases. Looked up from germline, CDR1 is MDHEN and CDR2 is SYDVKM. The CDR3, as DNA: TGTGCCAGCAGTCCAAGGACAGGAAGAGGAGGATATGGCTACACCTTC. Translated: CASSPRTGRGGYGYTF.

This clonotype has more than one count but fewer than ten. V and J are TRBV13 and TRBJ2-7; 9 bases are shared with TRBD2. Germline CDR1 reads PRHDT; CDR2 reads FYEKMQ (reference sequence). V lost 6 bases and J lost 4; bases outside the gene matches: 13. This CDR3 is built from 16 residues. The CDR3 here is CASSTGPRGGGYEQYF. The CDR3 bases are TGTGCCAGCAGTACCGGACCGCGGGGGGGCGGGTACGAGCAGTACTTC.

This clonotype was found a few times. The junction shows a germline mismatch at one end, possibly a read error. The chain employs TRBV20-1 and TRBJ1-1; D unclear. The CDR3 is made up of 16 amino acids. CDR1 and CDR2 (germline): DFQATT, SNEGSKA (reference sequence). The CDR3 nucleotides read TGCAGTGCTAGAGGAAATGAGGAGTCGGCGAACGCTGAAGCTTTCTTT. This codes for CSARGNEESANAEAFF.

This clonotype showed up many times. The chain is built from TRBV3-1 and TRBJ1-1; D unresolved. The ends were cut back, 1 base at V and 0 bases at J, with 6 bases in the middle. The germline CDR1 and CDR2 sequences are LGHDT and YNNKEL (reference sequence). The CDR3 extends over 14 amino acids. This CDR3 is CASSQGEMNTEAFF. Here the CDR3 DNA reads TGTGCCAGCAGCCAAGGGGAGATGAACACTGAAGCTTTCTTT.

This clonotype has just a few counts. The rearrangement joins TRBV10-3 to TRBJ2-2; possibly TRBD1 or TRBD2 for D (5 bases each). Germline assignment: CDR1 ENHRY and CDR2 SYGVKD. V shed 7 bases and J shed 1 base, with 10 bases lying between them. This CDR3 has 14 amino acids. The chain's CDR3 is CAIMGERNTGELFF. Written as DNA, the CDR3 is TGTGCCATCATGGGGGAGAGGAACACCGGGGAGCTGTTTTTT.

The rearrangement links TRBV5-1 to TRBJ2-5; the D is unclear. The assigned J gene may be wrong: the sequence end matches TRBJ2-7 better. The length of the CDR3 is 10 residues. Looked up from germline, CDR1 is SGHRS and CDR2 is YFSETQ. CDR3 DNA sequence: TGCGCCAGCCCATGCTACGAGCAGTACTTC. Residues: CASPCYEQYF.

Notes on this clonotype: Sequence at one end of the junction differs from germline and may be a read error. The V gene is TRBV12-3 or TRBV12-4, the J gene TRBJ2-6; TRBD2 matches 10 bases. This CDR3 contains 17 residues. The DNA for the CDR3 is TGTGCCAGCAACTTAAAGCGGGAGGGATCTGGGGCCAACGTCCGGACTTTC. Its protein product is CASNLKREGSGANVRTF.

This clonotype showed up just a few times. The gene calls are TRBV5-1 and TRBJ1-1, with D perhaps TRBD1 (5 bases). Germline-derived CDR1 and CDR2 are SGHRS and YFSETQ. The CDR3 is 15 amino acids. V was pared by 0 bases and J by 1 base, with 10 bases between. CDR3 protein: CASSLDPGPNTEAFF. The CDR3 DNA sequence: TGCGCCAGCAGCTTGGATCCGGGGCCGAACACTGAAGCTTTCTTT.

CDR3 sequence reads: CASSPGRTGQGKYNEQFF. CDR3 in DNA: TGTGCCAGCAGCCCTGGACGGACGGGTCAGGGGAAATACAATGAGCAGTTCTTC. V is TRBV7-9 and J is TRBJ2-1; a weak D match, TRBD1 (6 bases). The V gene's germline CDR1 is SEHNR and CDR2 FQNEAQ (reference sequence). There are 18 residues in the CDR3. V shed 5 bases and J shed 4 bases, with 24 bases lying between them.

This chain joins TRBV11-2 and TRBJ2-7; TRBD1 matches at 7 bases. The junction had 6 bases not matched to a gene; V was cut back by 4 bases and J by 6 bases. Germline V gene sequence: CDR1 SGHAT, CDR2 FQNNGV. This CDR3 has 13 residues. CDR3 sequence: CASSSPKGAEQYF. The CDR3 DNA is TGTGCCAGCAGCTCCCCCAAGGGGGCCGAGCAGTACTTC.

This clonotype was observed a few times. The chain has TRBV27 and TRBJ2-7, with D tentatively TRBD1 or TRBD2 (6 bases each). With 0 bases removed from V and 3 bases from J, the gap between germline ends came to 12 bases. CDR3 length equals 15 residues. Germline V gene data show CDR1 as MNHEY and CDR2 as SMNVEV (reference sequence). In DNA, the CDR3 is TGTGCCAGCAGTTTATCCCGGGGGCGGTTCTACGAGCAGTACTTC. Translation: CASSLSRGRFYEQYF.

This clonotype was picked up a small number of times. This rearrangement joins TRBV7-2 to TRBJ1-1, with D uncertain. The germline V gene has CDR1 SGHTA and CDR2 FQGNSA. The CDR3 length is 15 residues. Trimming cost V 5 bases and J 1 base, with 14 bases left between them. The CDR3 reads CASSPLANTNTEAFF. Here the CDR3 DNA reads TGTGCCAGCAGCCCACTTGCGAACACGAACACTGAAGCTTTCTTT.

This clonotype was counted only a few times. The genes are TRBV7-2 and TRBJ1-1, with D possibly matching TRBD1 (6 bases). Between the trimmed V and J ends, which lost 3 bases and 1 base, there was a span of 12 bases. CDR3 length: 15 amino acids. From germline, CDR1 is SGHTA and CDR2 FQGNSA. The CDR3 DNA reads as TGTGCCAGCAGCTTTGACGGGGGGCGGAACACTGAAGCTTTCTTT. Protein sequence: CASSFDGGRNTEAFF. Complete variable domain (other parts from reference TRBV7-2 and TRBJ1-1): GAGVSQSPSNKVTEKGKDVELRCDPISGHTALYWYRQSLGQGLEFLIYFQGNSAPDKSGLPSDRFSAERTGGSVSTLTIQRTQQEDSAVYLCASSFDGGRNTEAFFGQGTRLTVV.

The chain joins TRBV5-6 to TRBJ2-3; tentative D call: TRBD2 (6 bases). The CDR3 covers 16 residues. Germline CDR1 is SGHDT and CDR2 is YYEEEE. The V and J ends lost 4 bases and 2 bases respectively, with 17 bases between them. CDR3 amino acids: CASSLRLEGYTDTQYF. The CDR3 DNA follows: TGTGCCAGCAGCCTCCGACTAGAAGGGTACACAGATACGCAGTATTTT.